What follows is one T cell receptor (beta chain) and its context. These data come from a study of blood T cell repertoires in COVID-19. Per the study methods: Estimation of nucleated cell counts was performed using reference gene primer amplification. Libraries were prepared by immunoSEQ multiplex PCR; TCRdb keeps only in-frame clonotypes and omits some of them. V and J calls and clone size come straight from that table; D and trimming were deduced from the DNA. The sample lists under 300,000 clones; roughly 91% were seen once. From germline, CDR1 is SGHRS and CDR2 YFSETQ. This CDR3 spans 15 amino acids. V gave up 1 base and J gave up 4 bases, with 12 bases separating them.

Sequencing was carried out using PBMCs or T cells enriched from blood (not recorded which). The receptor comes from an older woman who had recovered from COVID-19. The chain carries TRBV5-1 and TRBJ1-5, with D maybe TRBD1 (5 bases). The CDR3 DNA follows: TGCGCCAGCAGCTTGTCAGGGTTAGGTAATCAGCCCCAGCATTTT. Protein sequence: CASSLSGLGNQPQHF.